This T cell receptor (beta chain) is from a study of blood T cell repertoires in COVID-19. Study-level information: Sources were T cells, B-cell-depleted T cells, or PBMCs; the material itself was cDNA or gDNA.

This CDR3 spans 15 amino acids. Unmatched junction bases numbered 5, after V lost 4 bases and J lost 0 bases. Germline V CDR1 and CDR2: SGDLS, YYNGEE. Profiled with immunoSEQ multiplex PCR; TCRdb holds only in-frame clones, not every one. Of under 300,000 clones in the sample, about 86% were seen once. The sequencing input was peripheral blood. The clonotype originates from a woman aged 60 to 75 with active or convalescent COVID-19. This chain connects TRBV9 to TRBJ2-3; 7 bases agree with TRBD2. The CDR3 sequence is CASSWAGESTDTQYF. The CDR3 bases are TGTGCCAGCAGCTGGGCGGGGGAGAGCACAGATACGCAGTATTTT.